Each of the 25 T cell receptor beta chains below was sequenced from the same sample in a study of blood T cell repertoires in COVID-19. Using immunoSEQ multiplex PCR, the repertoire was profiled, and TCRdb retains in-frame clones only, with some absent. The sample includes some 270,000 clones, about nine tenths of them seen just once. Material for sequencing was PBMCs or T cells enriched from blood (not recorded which). The receptors derive from a woman aged 40-49 years who had recovered from COVID-19.

The chain employs TRBV6-5 and TRBJ1-1; no clear D. The CDR3 is 12 amino acids. V lost 8 bases and J lost 7, with 14 bases in between. Germline V CDR1 and CDR2: MNHEY, SVGAGI. CDR3 DNA: TGTGCCAGCGAAAAATCAGACATTGAAGCTTTCTTT. Translated, it gives CASEKSDIEAFF.

The genes are TRBV2 and TRBJ1-5; 9 nucleotides line up with TRBD1. The CDR3 consists of 17 residues. Germline V lookup: CDR1 SNHLY, CDR2 FYNNEI. V dropped 5 bases and J dropped 6; count of bases not matched to a gene: 14. The CDR3 bases are TGTGCCAGCAGTAAATTAGCCGGGACAGGGCGCCCTCAGCCCCAGCATTTT. Protein product: CASSKLAGTGRPQPQHF.

The chain has TRBV7-2 and TRBJ2-5; 8 positions agree with TRBD2. V shed 3 bases and J 12 bases; nucleotides not matched to a gene: 9. Germline CDR1 and CDR2: SGHTA and FQGNSA. This CDR3 comprises 13 residues. CDR3 bases: TGTGCCAGCAGCTTTGTAGCGGGAACCCAGAAGTACTTC. Residues: CASSFVAGTQKYF.

This chain links TRBV9 with TRBJ1-1; possible D gene TRBD1, 6 bases. V was cut by 0 bases and J by 4 bases, with 16 bases left in between. The CDR3 length is 16 residues. Germline V gene data show CDR1 as SGDLS and CDR2 as YYNGEE. The CDR3 reads CASSVATGGPFTEAFF. The CDR3 DNA reads as TGTGCCAGCAGCGTAGCTACGGGGGGCCCGTTCACTGAAGCTTTCTTT.

The chain has TRBV4-1 and TRBJ1-6; TRBD1 aligns across 7 bases. Germline CDR1 is MGHRA and CDR2 is YSYEKL. V shed 2 bases, J shed 6 bases, and the junction held 7 bases outside the gene matches. There are 16 residues in the CDR3. As DNA, the CDR3 is TGCGCCAGCAGCCAACCGACAGGGAGGATTAATTCACCCCTCCACTTT. It translates to CASSQPTGRINSPLHF.

This sequence joins TRBV21-1 and TRBJ2-7; the D segment call TRBD2 is taken from the table without a DNA check. TRBV21-1 is classified as a pseudogene. The CDR3 spans 21 residues. The CDR3 coding sequence is TGTGCCAGCAGCAAAGTCGGAATCTTCAAACAACTAGCGGGACGATCCTACGAGCAGTACTTC. Residues: CASSKVGIFKQLAGRSYEQYF.

This rearrangement joins TRBV19 to TRBJ1-5, with D possibly matching TRBD1 (6 bases). Germline CDR1 is LNHDA and CDR2 is SQIVND (reference sequence). CDR3 length: 15 amino acids. The V end lost 9 bases, the J end lost 0 bases, and 15 bases lay between the germline ends. The CDR3 loop reads CARGTGFPSNQPQHF. Here the CDR3 DNA reads TGTGCCAGGGGCACAGGGTTCCCTAGCAATCAGCCCCAGCATTTT.

V is TRBV7-3 and J is TRBJ2-2, with TRBD2 as a possible D gene (5 bases). The CDR3 is 16 amino acids. Germline CDR1 and CDR2: SGHTA and FQGTGA. The V gene lost 5 bases and the J gene lost 4 bases, with 17 bases spanning the gap. The CDR3 sequence: CASSPGLGRGTGELFF. DNA for the CDR3: TGTGCCAGCAGCCCCGGTTTAGGTCGGGGCACCGGGGAGCTGTTTTTT.

V is TRBV5-1 and J is TRBJ2-3, with 7 bases identical to TRBD1. Germline CDR1 and CDR2: SGHRS and YFSETQ. CDR3 size: 15 residues. The junction had 5 bases not matched to a gene; V was cut back by 4 bases and J by 0 bases. CDR3 nucleotides: TGCGCCAGCAGCGCCGGGACAGTTAGCACAGATACGCAGTATTTT. It encodes CASSAGTVSTDTQYF.

This chain links TRBV29-1 with TRBJ2-7; tentatively, D is TRBD1 (5 bases). In germline, CDR1 is SQVTM, CDR2 ANQGSEA. V lost 7 bases, J lost 2 bases, and 15 bases lay in between. The CDR3 covers 13 residues. CDR3 coding DNA: TGCAGCGCCGAGACAGACGCAACCTACGAGCAGTACTTC. Its protein product is CSAETDATYEQYF.

The rearrangement uses TRBV3-1 (or the pseudogene TRBV3-2) and TRBJ2-7; 7 bases fit TRBD2. The CDR3 is 15 residues long. CDR1 LGHDT and CDR2 YNNKEL come from the germline V gene (reference sequence). V gave up 0 bases and J gave up 5 bases; unmatched junction bases: 7. CDR3 nucleotides: TGTGCCAGCAGCCAAGATTGGCGGGGGTTGAACGAGCAGTACTTC. Its protein is CASSQDWRGLNEQYF.

The chain links TRBV5-4 to TRBJ1-1; D may be TRBD1 (6 bases). CDR1 is SGHNT, CDR2 YYREEE, per germline (reference sequence). The CDR3 extends over 14 amino acids. Trimming took 3 bases from V and 1 from J, leaving 10 bases between them. The CDR3 coding sequence is TGTGCCAGCAGCTGGACAGAGAAGAACACTGAAGCTTTCTTT. Translated, it gives CASSWTEKNTEAFF.

V and J are TRBV5-6 and TRBJ2-1; 7 bases map to TRBD1. The CDR3 has 15 amino acids. Germline assignment: CDR1 SGHDT and CDR2 YYEEEE. V was pared by 3 bases and J by 2 bases, with 5 bases of the junction left unmatched. Here the CDR3 reads CASSSGTAAYNEQFF. The CDR3 nucleotides are TGTGCCAGCAGCTCCGGGACAGCTGCCTACAATGAGCAGTTCTTC.

This CDR3 is CASSSQGAYEQYF. Here the CDR3 DNA reads TGCGCCAGCAGCTCCCAGGGGGCGTACGAGCAGTACTTC. The chain is built from TRBV5-1 and TRBJ2-7; 8 bases are shared with TRBD1. Trimming cost V 3 bases and J 4 bases; bases outside gene matches: 3. The CDR3 contains 13 residues. Germline V gene lookup returns CDR1 SGHRS and CDR2 YFSETQ. The variable domain in full, with the rest retrieved from reference TRBV5-1 and TRBJ2-7, is KAGVTQTPRYLIKTRGQQVTLSCSPISGHRSVSWYQQTPGQGLQFLFEYFSETQRNKGNFPGRFSGRQFSNSRSEMNVSTLELGDSALYLCASSSQGAYEQYFGPGTRLTVT.

This sequence joins TRBV6-4 and TRBJ2-3; TRBD2 agrees at 8 bases. CDR1 is MRHNA and CDR2 is SNTAGT in the germline V gene. V lost 3 bases and J lost 6; bases outside the gene matches: 8. This CDR3 has 15 amino acids. The CDR3: CASSEYGAGEDTQYF. Written as DNA, the CDR3 is TGTGCCAGCAGTGAGTACGGAGCGGGAGAGGATACGCAGTATTTT.

The chain recombines TRBV4-2 with TRBJ1-5; 8 bases fit TRBD1. This CDR3 spans 17 amino acids. J was trimmed by 4 bases and V by 0 bases; bases with no gene match: 8. Germline CDR1 is LGHNA and CDR2 is YNFKEQ. CDR3 amino acids: CASSQDELDRDNQPQHF. CDR3 in DNA: TGTGCCAGCAGCCAAGATGAGTTGGACAGGGATAATCAGCCCCAGCATTTT.

The CDR3 region has the DNA TGTGCCAGCAGTGCAACCGGGATCCCTCTCACCGGGGAGCTGTTTTTT. Its protein product is CASSATGIPLTGELFF. The chain joins TRBV27 to TRBJ2-2; D may be TRBD2 (5 bases). The V end lost 5 bases, the J end lost 4 bases, and 17 bases lay between the germline ends. CDR1 and CDR2 from the germline V gene are MNHEY and SMNVEV (reference sequence). This CDR3 comprises 16 residues.

The chain couples TRBV10-1 to TRBJ1-6, with 7 bases lining up with TRBD1. J lost 13 bases, V lost 6 bases, and 6 bases had no gene match. The length of the CDR3 is 12 residues. Germline V gene data show CDR1 as WNHNN and CDR2 as SYGVQD (reference sequence). The CDR3 region is CASSQGVSPLHF. The CDR3 DNA follows: TGCGCCAGCAGCCAGGGGGTTTCCCCCCTCCACTTT.

The chain links TRBV7-2 to TRBJ1-4; TRBD1 matches 9 bases. V was clipped by 1 base and J by 7 bases; unmatched bases: 7. There are 16 residues in the CDR3. Looked up from germline, CDR1 is SGHTA and CDR2 is FQGNSA. The CDR3 DNA follows: TGTGCCAGCAGCTTAGGCGGATGGACAGGGGCTGAAAAACTGTTTTTT. It codes for CASSLGGWTGAEKLFF.

This chain uses TRBV5-1 with TRBJ2-7; possible D gene TRBD1, 6 bases. V shed 0 bases and J shed 5 bases, with 12 bases lying between them. This CDR3 has 14 amino acids. Germline CDR1 and CDR2: SGHRS and YFSETQ. CDR3 sequence (DNA): TGCGCCAGCAGCTTGGCAGGACAGCAAGACGAGCAGTACTTC. Translation gives CASSLAGQQDEQYF.

The rearrangement links TRBV6-5 to TRBJ2-3; 9 nucleotides align to TRBD1. The CDR3 runs to 14 residues. V trimming: 7 bases; J trimming: 5 bases; junction bases outside the gene matches: 7. CDR1 is MNHEY, CDR2 SVGAGI, per germline. DNA for the CDR3: TGTGCCAGCATCCAGGACAGGGGTCAAGATACGCAGTATTTT. Translating it yields CASIQDRGQDTQYF.

The CDR3: CASSFYTEAFF. The DNA of the CDR3 is TGTGCCAGCAGCTTCTACACTGAAGCTTTCTTT. The chain couples TRBV7-2 to TRBJ1-1; no firm D call. This CDR3 region has 11 residues. Germline loops: CDR1 SGHTA, CDR2 FQGNSA. V gave up 3 bases and J gave up 3 bases, with 2 bases separating them.

The chain is built from TRBV3-1 (or the pseudogene TRBV3-2) and TRBJ2-5, with D possibly being TRBD2 (6 bases). V gave up 4 bases and J gave up 2 bases, with 8 bases separating them. CDR1 and CDR2 (germline): LGHDT, YNNKEL (reference sequence). The CDR3 runs to 13 residues. DNA of the CDR3: TGTGCCAGCAGCCGGGACTTTCAAGAGACCCAGTACTTC. Amino acids: CASSRDFQETQYF.

The J gene is TRBJ2-1, the V gene TRBV19; 9 bases fit TRBD2. The CDR3 runs 16 residues. CDR1 is LNHDA, CDR2 SQIVND, per germline (reference sequence). Trimming took 3 bases from V and 7 from J; bases not matched to a gene: 10. For the CDR3, the DNA is TGTGCCAGTAGTATCCCATGGCTAGCGGGGACTAATGAGCAGTTCTTC. Translated: CASSIPWLAGTNEQFF.

This rearrangement joins TRBV5-4 to TRBJ2-3, with TRBD1 matching over 10 bases. The CDR3 totals 14 residues. Germline V CDR1 and CDR2: SGHNT, YYREEE (reference sequence). V lost 10 bases and J lost 3; bases outside the gene matches: 8. Here the CDR3 DNA reads TGTGCCTTTGTCCGGGACAGGGGTACAGATACGCAGTATTTT. Translated: CAFVRDRGTDTQYF.